The 14 T cell receptor beta chains below were found in one sample sequenced in a study of blood T cell repertoires in COVID-19. The table came from immunoSEQ multiplex PCR; TCRdb's copy has only in-frame clones and leaves some out. The sample consists of roughly 100,000 clones, just under 95% of them appearing once. Sequences were obtained from peripheral blood. All receptors come from a woman aged 45 to 65 with COVID-19, enrolled during active disease.

In regard to this clone: A junction boundary mismatches the germline segment, possibly from a read error. The rearrangement uses TRBV9 and TRBJ1-2; tentatively, D is TRBD1 (5 bases). CDR3 size: 13 residues. CDR1 is SGDLS and CDR2 is YYNGEE in the germline V gene. CDR3 nucleotides: TGTGCCAGCAGCGTGGGGGGTTTTGAGGGTCCCCTCTTC. It specifies CASSVGGFEGPLF. The full variable domain, in which reference TRBV9 and TRBJ1-2 provide the parts outside the CDR3, is DSGVTQTPKHLITATGQRVTLRCSPRSGDLSVYWYQQSLDQGLQFLIQYYNGEERAKGNILERFSAQQFPDLHSELNLSSLELGDSALYFCASSVGGFEGPLFGSGTRLTVV.

The V call is TRBV28, the J call TRBJ2-5; 7 positions agree with TRBD2. The CDR3 is 13 residues long. Unmatched junction bases numbered 4, after V lost 2 bases and J lost 7 bases. CDR1 MDHEN and CDR2 SYDVKM come from the germline V gene. CDR3 bases: TGTGCCAGCAGTTTAAGCGGGGCAGGGACCCAGTACTTC. Protein product: CASSLSGAGTQYF.

V is TRBV6-2 or TRBV6-3 and J is TRBJ2-5; 11 nucleotides line up with TRBD2. V shed 6 bases and J 4 bases; nucleotides not matched to a gene: 10. Germline assignment: CDR1 MNHEY and CDR2 SVGEGT. The CDR3 extends over 16 amino acids. The DNA for the CDR3 is TGTGCCAGCAGCCCAAATCGACTAGCGGGGATAGAGACCCAGTACTTC. The encoded protein is CASSPNRLAGIETQYF.

This chain uses TRBV19 with TRBJ2-3, with D maybe TRBD2 (5 bases). CDR1 is LNHDA and CDR2 is SQIVND in the germline V gene (reference sequence). The CDR3 covers 15 residues. Trimming cost V 5 bases and J 0 bases, with 12 bases left between them. Written as DNA, the CDR3 is TGTGCCAGTAGTTCCGGGGTACTGAGCACAGATACGCAGTATTTT. Protein sequence: CASSSGVLSTDTQYF.

The chain recombines TRBV5-5 with TRBJ2-2, with a weak D call TRBD2 (5 bases). The V gene lost 5 bases and the J gene lost 4 bases, with 12 bases spanning the gap. The CDR3 totals 14 residues. The germline V gene has CDR1 SGHKS and CDR2 YYEKEE (reference sequence). The CDR3 here is CASSLWAGTGELFF. DNA of the CDR3: TGTGCCAGCAGTCTCTGGGCGGGCACCGGGGAGCTGTTTTTT.

The V call is TRBV5-1, the J call TRBJ2-5; perhaps TRBD1 as D (5 bases). Per the germline V gene, CDR1 is SGHRS and CDR2 is YFSETQ. The CDR3 spans 14 residues. Trimming removed 2 bases from V and 2 bases from J, with 10 bases in between. Written as DNA, the CDR3 is TGCGCCAGCAGCTTAGGTCCAGGGCAAGAGACCCAGTACTTC. Amino acids: CASSLGPGQETQYF.

This clone was seen a single time. This chain uses TRBV19 with TRBJ2-4; the D gene is possibly TRBD1 (5 bases). Trimming removed 3 bases from V and 7 bases from J, with 13 bases in between. Germline V gene sequence: CDR1 LNHDA, CDR2 SQIVND (reference sequence). CDR3 length: 14 amino acids. CDR3 sequence reads: CASSMFQGPNIQYF. The CDR3 bases are TGTGCCAGTAGTATGTTCCAGGGCCCCAACATTCAGTACTTC.

V and J are TRBV6-5 and TRBJ1-2; 9 bases align to TRBD1. V lost 6 bases to trimming and J lost 4 bases; unmatched junction nucleotides: 6. Germline loops: CDR1 MNHEY, CDR2 SVGAGI. The CDR3 extends over 14 amino acids. The CDR3 is CASRPGTGLYGYTF. The CDR3, as DNA: TGTGCCAGCAGACCCGGGACAGGGCTCTATGGCTACACCTTC.

The rearrangement uses TRBV11-2 and TRBJ2-1, with D possibly TRBD2 on 5 matching bases. The V gene's germline CDR1 is SGHAT and CDR2 FQNNGV. With 3 bases removed from V and 9 bases from J, the gap between germline ends came to 12 bases. The CDR3 is made up of 13 amino acids. CDR3 DNA sequence: TGTGCCAGCAGCTTCCATGGCGAGGGTGAGCAGTTCTTC. Its translation: CASSFHGEGEQFF. Full variable domain (remainder filled in from reference TRBV11-2 and TRBJ2-1): EAGVAQSPRYKIIEKRQSVAFWCNPISGHATLYWYQQILGQGPKLLIQFQNNGVVDDSQLPKDRFSAERLKGVDSTLKIQPAKLEDSAVYLCASSFHGEGEQFFGPGTRLTVL.

The chain combines TRBV10-2 with TRBJ1-5, with 8 bases lining up with TRBD1. In germline, CDR1 is WSHSY, CDR2 SAAADI. This CDR3 contains 15 residues. V shed 7 bases, J shed 4 bases, and the junction held 9 bases outside the gene matches. This chain's CDR3 is CASTDGQGLNQPQHF. The CDR3 DNA sequence: TGCGCCAGCACTGATGGACAGGGTCTGAATCAGCCCCAGCATTTT.

This sequence joins TRBV6-5 and TRBJ1-5; D call uncertain. Germline CDR1 is MNHEY and CDR2 is SVGAGI. The V and J ends lost 11 bases and 5 bases respectively, with 16 bases between them. CDR3 length equals 13 residues. The CDR3 bases are TGTGCCGCGCTAGAACGTTGGGATCAGCCCCAGCATTTT. Its translation is CAALERWDQPQHF.

Here the CDR3 DNA reads TGCGCCAGCAGCCAACGAGAGACCCAGTACTTC. Protein sequence: CASSQRETQYF. J is TRBJ2-5 and V is TRBV4-1; D not certain. Germline-derived CDR1 and CDR2 are MGHRA and YSYEKL. Trimming pared 2 bases from V and 4 bases from J, leaving 2 bases between. The CDR3 loop spans 11 amino acids.

This chain uses TRBV27 with TRBJ2-7; 12 bases are a match to TRBD2. Looked up from germline, CDR1 is MNHEY and CDR2 is SMNVEV (reference sequence). V lost 6 bases, J lost 1 base, and 4 bases stayed unmatched. The CDR3 has 15 residues. DNA of the CDR3: TGTGCCAGCAGCCCACTAGCGGGGGGTTCCTACGAGCAGTACGTC. It encodes CASSPLAGGSYEQYV.

This clone was seen only once. This chain connects TRBV9 to TRBJ2-1; D is undetermined. Germline-derived CDR1 and CDR2 are SGDLS and YYNGEE. The CDR3 sequence is 14 residues long. The V gene lost 3 bases and the J gene lost 7 bases, with 14 bases spanning the gap. Here the CDR3 DNA reads TGTGCCAGCAGCGAAGCACCCCCCCTGAATGAGCAGTTCTTC. Amino acids: CASSEAPPLNEQFF.